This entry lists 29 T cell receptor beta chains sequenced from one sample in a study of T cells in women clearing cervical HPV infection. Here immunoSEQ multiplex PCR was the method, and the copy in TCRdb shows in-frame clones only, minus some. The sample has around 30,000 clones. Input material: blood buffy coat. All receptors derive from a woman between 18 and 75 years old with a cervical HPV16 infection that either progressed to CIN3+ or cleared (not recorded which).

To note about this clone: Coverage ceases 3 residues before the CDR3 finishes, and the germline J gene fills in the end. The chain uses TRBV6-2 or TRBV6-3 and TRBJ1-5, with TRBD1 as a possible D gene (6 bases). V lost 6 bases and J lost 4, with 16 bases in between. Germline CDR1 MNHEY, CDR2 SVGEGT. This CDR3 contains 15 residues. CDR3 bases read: TGTGCCAGCAGCCCACCCGACAGGCCTAATCAGCCC. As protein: CASSPPDRPNQP. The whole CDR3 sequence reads CASSPPDRPNQPQHF.

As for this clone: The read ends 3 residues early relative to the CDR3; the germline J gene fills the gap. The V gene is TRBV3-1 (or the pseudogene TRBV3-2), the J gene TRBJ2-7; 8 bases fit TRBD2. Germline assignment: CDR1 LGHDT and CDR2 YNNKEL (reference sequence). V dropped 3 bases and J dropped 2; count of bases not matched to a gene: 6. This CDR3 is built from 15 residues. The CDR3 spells CASSHRAAGAYEQYF. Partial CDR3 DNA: TGTGCCAGCAGCCACAGGGCAGCGGGGGCCTACGAG.

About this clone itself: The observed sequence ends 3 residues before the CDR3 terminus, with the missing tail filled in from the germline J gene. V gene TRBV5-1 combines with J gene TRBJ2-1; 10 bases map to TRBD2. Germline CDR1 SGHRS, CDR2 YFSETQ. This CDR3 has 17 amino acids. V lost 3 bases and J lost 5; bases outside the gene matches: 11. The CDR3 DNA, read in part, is TGCGCCAGCAGCTACCGCCAAGGAGGACTAGCGGACAATGAG. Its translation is CASSYRQGGLADNE. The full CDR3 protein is CASSYRQGGLADNEQFF.

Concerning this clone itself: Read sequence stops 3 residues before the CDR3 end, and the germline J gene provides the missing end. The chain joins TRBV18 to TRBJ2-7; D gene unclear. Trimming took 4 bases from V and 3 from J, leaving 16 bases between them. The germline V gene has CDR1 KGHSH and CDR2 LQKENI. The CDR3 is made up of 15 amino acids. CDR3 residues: CASSLRQVLHYEQYF. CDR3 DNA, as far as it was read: TGTGCCAGCTCACTACGACAAGTTTTACACTACGAG.

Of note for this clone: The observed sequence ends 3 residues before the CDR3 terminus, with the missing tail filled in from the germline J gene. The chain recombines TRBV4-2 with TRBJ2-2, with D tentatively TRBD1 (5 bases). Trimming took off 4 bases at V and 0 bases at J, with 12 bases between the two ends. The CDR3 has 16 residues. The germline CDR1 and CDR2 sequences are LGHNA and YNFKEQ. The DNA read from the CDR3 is TGTGCCAGCAGCCCTAGGGGTACGACGAACACCGGGGAG. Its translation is CASSPRGTTNTGE. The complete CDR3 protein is CASSPRGTTNTGELFF.

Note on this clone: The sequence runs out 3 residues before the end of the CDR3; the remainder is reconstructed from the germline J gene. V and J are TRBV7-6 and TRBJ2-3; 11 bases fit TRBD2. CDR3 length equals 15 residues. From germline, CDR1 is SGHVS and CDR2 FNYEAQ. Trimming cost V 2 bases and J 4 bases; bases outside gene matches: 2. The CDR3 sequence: CASSLTSGGADTQYF. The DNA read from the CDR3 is TGTGCCAGCAGCTTAACTAGCGGGGGCGCAGATACG.

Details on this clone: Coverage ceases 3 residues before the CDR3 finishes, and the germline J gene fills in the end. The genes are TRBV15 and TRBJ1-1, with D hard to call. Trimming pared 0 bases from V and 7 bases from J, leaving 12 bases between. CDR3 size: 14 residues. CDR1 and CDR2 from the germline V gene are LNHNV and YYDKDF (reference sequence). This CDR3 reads CATSRDLDSLEAFF. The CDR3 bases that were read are TGTGCCACCAGCAGAGATCTGGACTCCCTTGAA.

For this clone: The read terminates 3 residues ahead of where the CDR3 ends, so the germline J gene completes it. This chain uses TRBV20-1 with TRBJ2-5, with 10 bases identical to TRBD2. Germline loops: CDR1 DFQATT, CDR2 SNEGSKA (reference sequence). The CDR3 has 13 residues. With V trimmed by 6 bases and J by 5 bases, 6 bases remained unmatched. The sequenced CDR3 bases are TGCAGTGCCGTAGCGGGGGGTCGGGAGACC. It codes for CSAVAGGRET. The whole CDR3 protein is CSAVAGGRETQYF.

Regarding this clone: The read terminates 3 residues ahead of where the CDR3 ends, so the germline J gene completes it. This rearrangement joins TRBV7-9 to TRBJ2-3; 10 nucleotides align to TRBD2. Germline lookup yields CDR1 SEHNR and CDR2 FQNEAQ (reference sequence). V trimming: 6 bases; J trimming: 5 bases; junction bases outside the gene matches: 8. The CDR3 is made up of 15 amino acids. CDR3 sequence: CASRGASGGKDTQYF. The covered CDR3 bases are TGTGCCAGCAGGGGTGCTAGCGGGGGCAAAGATACG.

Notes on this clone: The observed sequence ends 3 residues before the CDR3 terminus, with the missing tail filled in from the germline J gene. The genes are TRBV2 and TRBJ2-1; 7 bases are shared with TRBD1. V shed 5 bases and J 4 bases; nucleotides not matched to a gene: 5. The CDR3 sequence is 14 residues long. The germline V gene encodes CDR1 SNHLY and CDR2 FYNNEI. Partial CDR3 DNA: TGTGCCAGCAGTCTAGGGACAGAGTACAATGAG. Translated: CASSLGTEYNE. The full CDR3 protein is CASSLGTEYNEQFF.

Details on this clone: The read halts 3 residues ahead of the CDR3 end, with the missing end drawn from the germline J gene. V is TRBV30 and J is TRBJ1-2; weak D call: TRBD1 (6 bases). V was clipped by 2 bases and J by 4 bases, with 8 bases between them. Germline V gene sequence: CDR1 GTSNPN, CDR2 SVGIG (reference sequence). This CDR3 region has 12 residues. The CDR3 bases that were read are TGTGCCTGGAGTCAGGGGAGCTATGGC. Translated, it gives CAWSQGSYG. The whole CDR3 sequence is CAWSQGSYGYTF.

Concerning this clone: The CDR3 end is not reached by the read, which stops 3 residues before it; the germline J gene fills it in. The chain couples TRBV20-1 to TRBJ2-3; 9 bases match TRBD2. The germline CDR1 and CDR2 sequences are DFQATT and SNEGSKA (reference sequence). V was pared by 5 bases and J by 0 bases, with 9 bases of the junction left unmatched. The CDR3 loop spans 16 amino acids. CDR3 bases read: TGCAGTGCTTTTAGCGGGAGTCGTCGTAGCACAGATACG. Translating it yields CSAFSGSRRSTDT. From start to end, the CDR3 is CSAFSGSRRSTDTQYF.

CDR3 sequence reads: CASSLRGVNTEAFF. The covered CDR3 bases are TGTGCCAGCAGTTTACGGGGGGTGAACACTGAA. The genes are TRBV28 and TRBJ1-1; D may be TRBD1 (5 bases). Sequencing ends 3 residues short of the CDR3 end; the germline J gene provides the rest. CDR3 length: 14 residues. CDR1 is MDHEN and CDR2 is SYDVKM in the germline V gene. The V gene lost 2 bases and the J gene lost 0 bases, with 7 bases spanning the gap.

CDR3 amino acids: CAWSLSGIGDTQYF. The CDR3 bases that were read are TGTGCCTGGAGCCTTAGCGGGATAGGGGATACG. The chain combines TRBV30 with TRBJ2-3, with 8 nucleotides matching TRBD2. Coverage ceases 3 residues before the CDR3 finishes, and the germline J gene fills in the end. The ends lost 3 bases at V and 6 bases at J; junction bases unmatched: 8. The CDR3 runs to 14 residues. In germline, CDR1 is GTSNPN, CDR2 SVGIG (reference sequence).

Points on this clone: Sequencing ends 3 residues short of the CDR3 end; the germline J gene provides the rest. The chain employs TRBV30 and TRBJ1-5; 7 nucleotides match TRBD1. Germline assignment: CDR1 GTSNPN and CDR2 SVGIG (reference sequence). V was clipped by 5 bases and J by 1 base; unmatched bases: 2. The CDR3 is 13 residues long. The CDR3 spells CAWATGSNQPQHF. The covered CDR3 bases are TGTGCCTGGGCGACAGGGAGCAATCAGCCC.

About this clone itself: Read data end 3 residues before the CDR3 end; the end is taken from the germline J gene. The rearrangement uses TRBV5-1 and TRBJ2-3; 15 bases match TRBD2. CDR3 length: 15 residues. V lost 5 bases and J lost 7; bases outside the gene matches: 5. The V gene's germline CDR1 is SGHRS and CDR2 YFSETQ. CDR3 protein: CASRGLAGGPNTQYF. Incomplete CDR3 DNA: TGCGCCAGCAGAGGACTAGCGGGAGGGCCTAATACG.

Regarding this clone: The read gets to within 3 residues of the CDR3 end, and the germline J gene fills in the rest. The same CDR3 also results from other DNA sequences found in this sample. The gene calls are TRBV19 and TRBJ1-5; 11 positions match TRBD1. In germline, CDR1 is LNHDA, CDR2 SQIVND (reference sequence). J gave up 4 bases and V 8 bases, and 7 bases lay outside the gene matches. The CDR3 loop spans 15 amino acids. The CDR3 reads CASRGGQGGNQPQHF. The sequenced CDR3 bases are TGTGCCAGTCGGGGGGGACAGGGGGGAAATCAGCCC.

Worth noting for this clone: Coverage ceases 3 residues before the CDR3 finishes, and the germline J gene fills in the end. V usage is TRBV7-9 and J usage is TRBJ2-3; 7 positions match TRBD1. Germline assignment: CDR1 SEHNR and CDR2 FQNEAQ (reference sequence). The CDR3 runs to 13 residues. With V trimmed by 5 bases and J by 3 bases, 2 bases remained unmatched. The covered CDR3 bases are TGTGCCAGCAGCGTCAGGGGGACAGATACG. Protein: CASSVRGTDT. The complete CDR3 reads CASSVRGTDTQYF.

The CDR3 reads CASSLTGNTGELFF. The sequenced part of the CDR3 DNA is TGTGCCAGCAGCTTGACAGGGAACACCGGGGAG. The chain employs TRBV11-2 and TRBJ2-2, with D possibly being TRBD1 (6 bases). The sequenced fragment ends 3 residues before the CDR3 boundary, so the rest is inferred from the germline J gene. V was trimmed by 3 bases and J by 1 base, leaving 6 bases between them. The V gene's germline CDR1 is SGHAT and CDR2 FQNNGV. CDR3 length: 14 amino acids. Supplemented by reference TRBV11-2 and TRBJ2-2, the full variable domain reads EAGVAQSPRYKIIEKRQSVAFWCNPISGHATLYWYQQILGQGPKLLIQFQNNGVVDDSQLPKDRFSAERLKGVDSTLKIQPAKLEDSAVYLCASSLTGNTGELFFGEGSRLTVL.

This CDR3 reads CSARDLAAYEQYF. The covered CDR3 bases are TGCAGTGCTAGAGACCTAGCGGCCTACGAG. The chain links TRBV20-1 to TRBJ2-7, with 7 bases aligning to TRBD2. The missing CDR3 end, 3 residues past where the read stops, is filled in from the germline J gene. Trimming cost V 0 bases and J 2 bases; bases outside gene matches: 1. The CDR3 sequence is 13 residues long. Germline assignment: CDR1 DFQATT and CDR2 SNEGSKA (reference sequence).

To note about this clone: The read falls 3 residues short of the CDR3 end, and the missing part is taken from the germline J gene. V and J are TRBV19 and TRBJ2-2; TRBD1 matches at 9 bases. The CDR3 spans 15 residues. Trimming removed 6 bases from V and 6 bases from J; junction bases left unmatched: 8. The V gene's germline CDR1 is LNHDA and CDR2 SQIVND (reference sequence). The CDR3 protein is CASRAGTGIAGELFF. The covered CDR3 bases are TGTGCCAGTAGGGCCGGGACAGGGATCGCCGGGGAG.

CDR3 region: CASSVGGTAEAFF. The DNA read from the CDR3 is TGTGCCAGCAGCGTAGGGGGCACCGCTGAA. The J gene is TRBJ1-1, the V gene TRBV5-4; 7 bases agree with TRBD1. The CDR3 goes on 3 residues after the read ends, and that part is filled in from the germline J gene. Looked up from germline, CDR1 is SGHNT and CDR2 is YYREEE (reference sequence). This CDR3 has 13 amino acids. With 4 bases clipped from V and 6 bases from J, the junction kept 6 bases outside the gene matches.

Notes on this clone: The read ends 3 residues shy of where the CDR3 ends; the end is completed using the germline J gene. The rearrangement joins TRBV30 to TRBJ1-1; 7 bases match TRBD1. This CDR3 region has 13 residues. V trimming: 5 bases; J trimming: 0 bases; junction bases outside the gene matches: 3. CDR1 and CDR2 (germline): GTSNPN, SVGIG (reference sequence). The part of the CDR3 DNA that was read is TGTGCCTGGCGAGGACAGGTGAACACTGAA. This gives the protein CAWRGQVNTE. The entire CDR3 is CAWRGQVNTEAFF.

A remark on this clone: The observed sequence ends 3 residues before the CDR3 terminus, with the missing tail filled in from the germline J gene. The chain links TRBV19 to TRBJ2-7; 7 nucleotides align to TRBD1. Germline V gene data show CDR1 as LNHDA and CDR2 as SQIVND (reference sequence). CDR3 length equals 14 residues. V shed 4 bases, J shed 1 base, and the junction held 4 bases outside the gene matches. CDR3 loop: CASSNGRGSYEQYF. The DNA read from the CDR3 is TGTGCCAGTAGTAACGGCAGGGGGTCCTACGAG. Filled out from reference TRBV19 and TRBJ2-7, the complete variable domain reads DGGITQSPKYLFRKEGQNVTLSCEQNLNHDAMYWYRQDPGQGLRLIYYSQIVNDFQKGDIAEGYSVSREKKESFPLTVTSAQKNPTAFYLCASSNGRGSYEQYFGPGTRLTVT.

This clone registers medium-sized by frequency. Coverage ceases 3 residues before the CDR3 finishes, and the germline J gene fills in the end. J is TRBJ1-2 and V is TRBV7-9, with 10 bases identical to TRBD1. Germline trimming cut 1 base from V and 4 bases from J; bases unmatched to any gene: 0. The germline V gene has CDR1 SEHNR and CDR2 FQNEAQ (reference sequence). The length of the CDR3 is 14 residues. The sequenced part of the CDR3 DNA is TGTGCCAGCAGCTTAGGGACAGGGGGCTATGGC. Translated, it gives CASSLGTGGYG. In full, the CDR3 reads CASSLGTGGYGYTF. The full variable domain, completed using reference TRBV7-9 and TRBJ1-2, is DTGVSQNPRHKITKRGQNVTFRCDPISEHNRLYWYRQTLGQGPEFLTYFQNEAQLEKSRLLSDRFSAERPKGSFSTLEIQRTEQGDSAMYLCASSLGTGGYGYTFGSGTRLTVV.

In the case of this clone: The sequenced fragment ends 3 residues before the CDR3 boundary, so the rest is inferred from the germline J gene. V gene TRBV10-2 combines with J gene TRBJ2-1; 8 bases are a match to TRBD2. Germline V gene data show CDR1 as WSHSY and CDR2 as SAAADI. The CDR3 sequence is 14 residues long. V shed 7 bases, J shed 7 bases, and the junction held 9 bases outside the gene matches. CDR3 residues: CASTSGSDTNEQFF. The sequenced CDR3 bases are TGCGCCAGCACGAGCGGGAGTGACACTAATGAG.

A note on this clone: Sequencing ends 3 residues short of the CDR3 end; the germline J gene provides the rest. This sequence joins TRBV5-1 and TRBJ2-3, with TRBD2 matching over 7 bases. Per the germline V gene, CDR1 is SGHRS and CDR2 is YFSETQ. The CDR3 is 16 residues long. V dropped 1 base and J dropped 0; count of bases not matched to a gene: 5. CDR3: CASSLRLAVSTDTQYF. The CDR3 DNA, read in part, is TGCGCCAGCAGCTTGCGGCTAGCGGTTAGCACAGATACG.

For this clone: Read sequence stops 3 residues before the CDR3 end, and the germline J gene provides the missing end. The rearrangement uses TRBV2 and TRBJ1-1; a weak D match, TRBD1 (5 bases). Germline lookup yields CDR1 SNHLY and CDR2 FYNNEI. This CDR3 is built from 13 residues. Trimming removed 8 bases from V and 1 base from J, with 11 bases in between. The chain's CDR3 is CASRQGGNTEAFF. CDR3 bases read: TGTGCCAGCCGGCAGGGCGGGAACACTGAA.

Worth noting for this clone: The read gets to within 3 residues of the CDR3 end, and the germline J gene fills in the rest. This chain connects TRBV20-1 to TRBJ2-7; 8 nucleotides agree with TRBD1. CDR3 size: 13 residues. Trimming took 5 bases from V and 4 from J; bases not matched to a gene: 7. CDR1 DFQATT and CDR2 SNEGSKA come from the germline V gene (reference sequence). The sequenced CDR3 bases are TGCAGTGCTTCCGGACAGGGAAGGTACGAG. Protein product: CSASGQGRYE. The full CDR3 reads CSASGQGRYEQYF.